These T cell receptor beta chains were read from a single sample in a study of T-cell reconstitution after alpha-beta-depleted transplantation in children. TCRdb used MiXCR to reprocess the PCR reads, holding one entry per CDR3 protein. The sample has approximately 240,000 distinct CDR3 sequences, around 10% seen once. The sequenced sample was PBMCs from the stem cell graft donor, obtained from the stem cell graft. These receptors were obtained from a human donor who donated a stem cell graft to a child with acute lymphoblastic leukemia. Both conserved end residues are trimmed from each CDR3. Clone size is given for some rows only: seen once, a few or many times, or a class if the clone is expanded.

>13|TRBJ1-1|few|TRBV29-1
SVEDRWGMNTEAF
>13|TRBJ2-1|.|TRBV19
ASSMSAGGLNEQF
>11|TRBJ1-1|many|TRBV12-3/TRBV12-4
ASSFGENTEAF
>15|TRBJ2-6|few|TRBV7-6
ASSRGGEGTGANVLT
>11|TRBJ2-7|many|TRBV3-1
ASSQDRGREQY
>15|TRBJ2-2|.|TRBV10-3
AIRSTGSGPNTGELF
>15|TRBJ2-2|.|TRBV7-6
ASSRSGQGASVGELF
>13|TRBJ2-1|many|TRBV12-3/TRBV12-4
ASSLAVDGDNEQF
>9|TRBJ1-1|.|TRBV25-1
ASSETGLAF
>12|TRBJ1-5|.|TRBV12-3/TRBV12-4
ASSLAGRNQPQH
>9|TRBJ2-1|few|TRBV7-6
ASSGSNEQF
>12|TRBJ1-1|many|TRBV12-3/TRBV12-4
ATRITRDSQKAF
>11|TRBJ1-1|many|TRBV5-1
ASSLGGNTEAF
>14|TRBJ2-1|few|TRBV4-2
ASSQDFGGPYNEQF
>13|TRBJ2-3|many|TRBV27
ASSSTSGSGDTQY